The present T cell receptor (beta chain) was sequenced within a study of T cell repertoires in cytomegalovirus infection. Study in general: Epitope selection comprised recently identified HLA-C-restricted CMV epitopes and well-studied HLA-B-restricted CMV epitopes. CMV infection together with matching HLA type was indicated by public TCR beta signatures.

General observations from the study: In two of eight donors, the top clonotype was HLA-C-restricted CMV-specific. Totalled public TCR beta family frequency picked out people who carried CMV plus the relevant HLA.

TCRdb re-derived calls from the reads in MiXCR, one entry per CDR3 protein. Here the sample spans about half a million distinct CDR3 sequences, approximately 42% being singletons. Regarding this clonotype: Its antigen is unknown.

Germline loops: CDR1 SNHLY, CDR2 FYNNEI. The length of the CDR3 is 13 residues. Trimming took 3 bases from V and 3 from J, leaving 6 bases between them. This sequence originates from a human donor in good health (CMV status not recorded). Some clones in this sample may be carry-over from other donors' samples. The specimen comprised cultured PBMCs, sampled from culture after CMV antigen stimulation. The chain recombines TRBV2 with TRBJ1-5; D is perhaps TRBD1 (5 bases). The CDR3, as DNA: TGTGCCAGCAGTGACGGGGCCAATCAGCCCCAGCATTTT. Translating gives CASSDGANQPQHF.